This is a list of T cell receptor beta chains from one sample in a study of cytomegalovirus exposure and HLA in healthy donors. Produced via immunoSEQ multiplex PCR; TCRdb's table is partial and in-frame only. The sample lists roughly 100,000 clones; 9.4% were seen once. Sequences were obtained from PBMCs. The receptors come from a man aged 50-60 years in good health and CMV-seropositive. Both conserved end residues are part of each CDR3. The order of the fields is CDR3 length, J gene, V gene, clone size, D gene, CDR3 protein, CDR3 DNA. The D gene is left open where the match is weak. Rows give clone size only sometimes, using once, few, many, or a class for an expanded clone.

CDR3 length: 15; J gene: TRBJ2-5; V gene: TRBV5-1; clone size: NA; D gene: NA; CDR3 protein: CASSLARTAQETQYF; CDR3 DNA: TGCGCCAGCAGCTTGGCGAGGACAGCGCAAGAGACCCAGTACTTC
CDR3 length: 14; J gene: TRBJ2-3; V gene: TRBV28; clone size: NA; D gene: NA; CDR3 protein: CASMAGVYEDTQYF; CDR3 DNA: TGTGCCAGCATGGCAGGGGTGTATGAAGATACGCAGTATTTT
CDR3 length: 13; J gene: TRBJ2-1; V gene: TRBV27; clone size: NA; D gene: NA; CDR3 protein: CASSSTTGHEQFF; CDR3 DNA: TGTGCCAGCAGTTCCACTACAGGGCATGAGCAGTTCTTC
CDR3 length: 15; J gene: TRBJ2-7; V gene: TRBV13; clone size: few; D gene: NA; CDR3 protein: CASSSRASANYEQYF; CDR3 DNA: TGTGCCAGCAGCTCCCGGGCTAGCGCGAACTACGAGCAGTACTTC
CDR3 length: 15; J gene: TRBJ2-2; V gene: TRBV19; clone size: NA; D gene: NA; CDR3 protein: CASSIVAAKAGELFF; CDR3 DNA: TGTGCCAGTAGTATAGTAGCGGCGAAAGCCGGGGAGCTGTTTTTT
CDR3 length: 15; J gene: TRBJ2-7; V gene: TRBV5-1; clone size: NA; D gene: NA; CDR3 protein: CASSLLPGLSYEQYF; CDR3 DNA: TGCGCCAGCAGCTTACTACCGGGACTCTCCTACGAGCAGTACTTC
CDR3 length: 13; J gene: TRBJ1-2; V gene: TRBV28; clone size: NA; D gene: NA; CDR3 protein: CASRPSGNYGYTF; CDR3 DNA: TGTGCCAGCAGACCAAGCGGTAACTATGGCTACACCTTC
CDR3 length: 11; J gene: TRBJ1-2; V gene: TRBV28; clone size: NA; D gene: NA; CDR3 protein: CAGQNNYGYTF; CDR3 DNA: TGTGCCGGACAGAATAACTATGGCTACACCTTC
CDR3 length: 15; J gene: TRBJ2-7; V gene: TRBV6-5; clone size: few; D gene: TRBD2; CDR3 protein: CASSYRRELPYEQYF; CDR3 DNA: TGTGCCAGCAGTTATAGGCGGGAGCTGCCTTACGAGCAGTACTTC
CDR3 length: 14; J gene: TRBJ1-2; V gene: TRBV5-5; clone size: few; D gene: TRBD1; CDR3 protein: CASSSDRVYYGYTF; CDR3 DNA: TGTGCCAGCAGCTCAGACAGGGTCTACTATGGCTACACCTTC
CDR3 length: 14; J gene: TRBJ2-7; V gene: TRBV7-3; clone size: NA; D gene: TRBD2; CDR3 protein: CASSSPGGGNEQYF; CDR3 DNA: TGTGCCAGCAGCTCCCCAGGCGGGGGGAACGAGCAGTACTTC
CDR3 length: 14; J gene: TRBJ2-1; V gene: TRBV11-2; clone size: NA; D gene: TRBD2; CDR3 protein: CASSPLRTSVGGFF; CDR3 DNA: TGTGCCAGCAGCCCTCTCCGGACTAGCGTGGGCGGGTTCTTC
CDR3 length: 14; J gene: TRBJ1-1; V gene: TRBV7-6; clone size: NA; D gene: TRBD1; CDR3 protein: CASSLDRGGTEAFF; CDR3 DNA: TGTGCCAGCAGCCTCGACAGGGGGGGCACTGAAGCTTTCTTT
CDR3 length: 17; J gene: TRBJ2-4; V gene: TRBV7-2; clone size: NA; D gene: TRBD2; CDR3 protein: CASSSPSGSLAKNIQYF; CDR3 DNA: TGTGCCAGCAGCTCACCCAGCGGGAGCTTAGCCAAAAACATTCAGTACTTC
CDR3 length: 14; J gene: TRBJ2-5; V gene: TRBV29-1; clone size: NA; D gene: NA; CDR3 protein: CSVDGPMLVETQYF; CDR3 DNA: TGCAGCGTTGATGGCCCCATGCTGGTGGAGACCCAGTACTTC
CDR3 length: 17; J gene: TRBJ2-1; V gene: TRBV5-5; clone size: NA; D gene: TRBD2; CDR3 protein: CASSLWGWTSGFDEQFF; CDR3 DNA: TGTGCCAGCAGCTTGTGGGGGTGGACTAGCGGCTTCGATGAGCAGTTCTTC
CDR3 length: 15; J gene: TRBJ2-7; V gene: TRBV18; clone size: NA; D gene: TRBD2; CDR3 protein: CASSPQSSGSYEQYF; CDR3 DNA: TGTGCCAGCTCACCACAATCTAGCGGTTCCTACGAGCAGTACTTC
CDR3 length: 13; J gene: TRBJ2-1; V gene: TRBV7-9; clone size: NA; D gene: NA; CDR3 protein: CASSFGGANEQFF; CDR3 DNA: TGTGCCAGCAGCTTCGGGGGTGCCAATGAGCAGTTCTTC
CDR3 length: 15; J gene: TRBJ2-1; V gene: TRBV4-1; clone size: few; D gene: NA; CDR3 protein: CASSQGGTRWNEQFF; CDR3 DNA: TGCGCCAGCAGCCAAGGGGGAACTAGATGGAATGAGCAGTTCTTC
CDR3 length: 16; J gene: TRBJ2-7; V gene: TRBV5-6; clone size: NA; D gene: NA; CDR3 protein: CASSSILSGGPDEQYF; CDR3 DNA: TGTGCCAGCAGCTCTATACTCTCTGGGGGCCCAGACGAGCAGTACTTC
CDR3 length: 16; J gene: TRBJ2-6; V gene: TRBV12-5; clone size: few; D gene: TRBD1; CDR3 protein: CASGLDRGGGANVLTF; CDR3 DNA: TGTGCTAGTGGACTTGACAGGGGGGGTGGGGCCAACGTCCTGACTTTC
CDR3 length: 15; J gene: TRBJ2-5; V gene: TRBV28; clone size: NA; D gene: TRBD1; CDR3 protein: CASSLGTGGGETQYF; CDR3 DNA: TGTGCCAGCAGTTTGGGGACAGGGGGAGGGGAGACCCAGTACTTC
CDR3 length: 12; J gene: TRBJ2-5; V gene: TRBV28; clone size: NA; D gene: TRBD1; CDR3 protein: CASQGAQETQYF; CDR3 DNA: TGTGCCAGCCAGGGGGCTCAAGAGACCCAGTACTTC
CDR3 length: 14; J gene: TRBJ2-7; V gene: TRBV7-2; clone size: few; D gene: TRBD2; CDR3 protein: CASQLAGGPYEQYF; CDR3 DNA: TGTGCCAGTCAGCTAGCGGGAGGTCCCTACGAGCAGTACTTC
CDR3 length: 14; J gene: TRBJ2-5; V gene: TRBV6-6; clone size: NA; D gene: NA; CDR3 protein: CASSYGRGRETQYF; CDR3 DNA: TGTGCCAGCAGTTACGGCAGGGGCAGGGAGACCCAGTACTTC
CDR3 length: 14; J gene: TRBJ1-2; V gene: TRBV9; clone size: NA; D gene: NA; CDR3 protein: CASSVEQGNYGYTF; CDR3 DNA: TGTGCCAGCAGCGTAGAGCAGGGTAACTATGGCTACACCTTC
CDR3 length: 14; J gene: TRBJ1-6; V gene: TRBV13; clone size: few; D gene: NA; CDR3 protein: CASSVDRLSSPLHF; CDR3 DNA: TGTGCCAGCAGCGTCGACAGGTTATCTTCACCCCTCCACTTT
CDR3 length: 16; J gene: TRBJ1-3; V gene: TRBV12-5; clone size: NA; D gene: NA; CDR3 protein: CASGLGLTNSGNTIYF; CDR3 DNA: TGTGCTAGTGGTCTGGGACTGACGAACTCTGGAAACACCATATATTTT
CDR3 length: 11; J gene: TRBJ1-5; V gene: TRBV20-1; clone size: few; D gene: NA; CDR3 protein: CSAPQGRAQHF; CDR3 DNA: TGCAGTGCGCCTCAGGGTCGGGCCCAGCATTTT
CDR3 length: 14; J gene: TRBJ2-7; V gene: TRBV6-5; clone size: few; D gene: TRBD1; CDR3 protein: CASSRNRGQYEQYF; CDR3 DNA: TGTGCCAGCAGTCGAAACAGGGGGCAATACGAGCAGTACTTC
CDR3 length: 14; J gene: TRBJ1-2; V gene: TRBV13; clone size: NA; D gene: NA; CDR3 protein: CASSPGGVSYGYTF; CDR3 DNA: TGTGCCAGCAGCCCGGGGGGGGTTAGCTATGGCTACACCTTC
CDR3 length: 15; J gene: TRBJ2-1; V gene: TRBV6-1; clone size: few; D gene: NA; CDR3 protein: CASMNPDRRYYEQFF; CDR3 DNA: TGTGCCAGCATGAATCCGGACAGACGATACTATGAGCAGTTCTTC
CDR3 length: 16; J gene: TRBJ2-1; V gene: TRBV4-2; clone size: NA; D gene: NA; CDR3 protein: CASSQEVGGFYNEQFF; CDR3 DNA: TGTGCCAGCAGCCAAGAGGTGGGAGGTTTTTACAATGAGCAGTTCTTC
CDR3 length: 14; J gene: TRBJ1-6; V gene: TRBV6-5; clone size: NA; D gene: NA; CDR3 protein: CASSEGGNNSPLHF; CDR3 DNA: TGTGCCAGCAGTGAAGGGGGAAATAATTCACCCCTCCACTTT
CDR3 length: 18; J gene: TRBJ2-1; V gene: TRBV5-4; clone size: NA; D gene: TRBD2; CDR3 protein: CASSLGGLAGLSYNEQFF; CDR3 DNA: TGTGCCAGCAGCTTGGGGGGACTAGCGGGTCTCTCCTACAATGAGCAGTTCTTC
CDR3 length: 16; J gene: TRBJ2-4; V gene: TRBV5-4; clone size: NA; D gene: NA; CDR3 protein: CASSFRGHNQGNIQYF; CDR3 DNA: TGTGCCAGCAGCTTCCGGGGACACAACCAAGGGAACATTCAGTACTTC
CDR3 length: 16; J gene: TRBJ1-5; V gene: TRBV28; clone size: NA; D gene: TRBD1; CDR3 protein: CASSSTGTVSNQPQHF; CDR3 DNA: TGTGCCAGCAGTTCTACCGGGACAGTTAGCAATCAGCCCCAGCATTTT
CDR3 length: 13; J gene: TRBJ2-7; V gene: TRBV28; clone size: NA; D gene: TRBD1; CDR3 protein: CASGRQGPGEQYF; CDR3 DNA: TGTGCCAGCGGCCGACAGGGGCCGGGCGAGCAGTACTTC
CDR3 length: 16; J gene: TRBJ1-3; V gene: TRBV9; clone size: NA; D gene: NA; CDR3 protein: CASSVAAAVTGNTIYF; CDR3 DNA: TGTGCCAGCAGCGTAGCGGCAGCGGTGACTGGAAACACCATATATTTT
CDR3 length: 14; J gene: TRBJ2-2; V gene: TRBV28; clone size: NA; D gene: TRBD2; CDR3 protein: CASKKRENTGELFF; CDR3 DNA: TGTGCCAGCAAAAAGCGGGAGAACACCGGGGAGCTGTTTTTT
CDR3 length: 16; J gene: TRBJ2-4; V gene: TRBV5-5; clone size: NA; D gene: NA; CDR3 protein: CASSLANQVPGNIQYF; CDR3 DNA: TGTGCCAGCAGCTTGGCCAACCAGGTACCAGGAAACATTCAGTACTTC
CDR3 length: 16; J gene: TRBJ1-5; V gene: TRBV4-3; clone size: few; D gene: TRBD1; CDR3 protein: CASSQERGQGYQPQHF; CDR3 DNA: TGCGCCAGCAGCCAAGAGCGGGGACAGGGGTATCAGCCCCAGCATTTT
CDR3 length: 13; J gene: TRBJ2-2; V gene: TRBV28; clone size: NA; D gene: NA; CDR3 protein: CASSLTGPGELFF; CDR3 DNA: TGTGCCAGCAGCCTGACAGGACCCGGGGAGCTGTTTTTT
CDR3 length: 16; J gene: TRBJ1-1; V gene: TRBV6-5; clone size: few; D gene: NA; CDR3 protein: CASSYSIGAPNTEAFF; CDR3 DNA: TGTGCCAGCAGTTACTCGATAGGGGCGCCGAACACTGAAGCTTTCTTT
CDR3 length: 15; J gene: TRBJ1-5; V gene: TRBV28; clone size: NA; D gene: TRBD1; CDR3 protein: CASSFGTGKVRDQHF; CDR3 DNA: TGTGCCAGCAGTTTTGGGACAGGGAAAGTCAGGGACCAGCATTTT
CDR3 length: 10; J gene: TRBJ2-4; V gene: TRBV27; clone size: few; D gene: TRBD2; CDR3 protein: CAPSGFIQYF; CDR3 DNA: TGTGCCCCTAGCGGGTTCATTCAGTACTTC
CDR3 length: 14; J gene: TRBJ1-2; V gene: TRBV6-6; clone size: NA; D gene: TRBD1; CDR3 protein: CASSNRQGAYGYTF; CDR3 DNA: TGTGCCAGCAGTAATCGACAGGGGGCTTATGGCTACACCTTC
CDR3 length: 15; J gene: TRBJ1-1; V gene: TRBV27; clone size: NA; D gene: TRBD1; CDR3 protein: CASSLSHRGNTEAFF; CDR3 DNA: TGTGCCAGCAGTTTATCGCACAGGGGAAACACTGAAGCTTTCTTT
CDR3 length: 14; J gene: TRBJ2-2; V gene: TRBV19; clone size: NA; D gene: TRBD2; CDR3 protein: CASSSLADTGELFF; CDR3 DNA: TGTGCCAGTAGTAGTCTAGCGGACACCGGGGAGCTGTTTTTT
CDR3 length: 15; J gene: TRBJ2-2; V gene: TRBV5-1; clone size: NA; D gene: NA; CDR3 protein: CASSFGAGNTGELFF; CDR3 DNA: TGCGCCAGCAGCTTTGGGGCAGGGAACACCGGGGAGCTGTTTTTT